Each of the 18 T cell receptor beta chains below was sequenced from the same sample in a study of Graves' ophthalmopathy and Graves' hyperthyroidism. The authors amplified TCR beta CDR3 regions from RNA transcripts. Second-round multiplex PCR came after a first-round RT-PCR that employed HTBI primers. A single record per CDR3 protein comes from TCRdb applying MiXCR to the multiplex PCR reads. The repertoire includes over 450,000 distinct CDR3 sequences, around an eighth of them detected once, and over 7.5% sits in the top ten. Material for sequencing was blood. Receptor source: a woman aged 25 to 39 with Graves' ophthalmopathy.

There are many counts of this clonotype. This chain uses TRBV20-1 with TRBJ1-2; maybe TRBD1 (5 bases). V lost 0 bases to trimming and J lost 7 bases, with 9 bases between them. Germline loops: CDR1 DFQATT, CDR2 SNEGSKA (reference sequence). The CDR3 is 12 residues long. As DNA, the CDR3 is TGCAGTGCTAGAGATGAAGGGGTTGGCTACACCTTC. It encodes CSARDEGVGYTF.

The gene calls are TRBV28 and TRBJ1-2; no clear D. Between the trimmed V and J ends, which lost 2 bases and 6 bases, there was a span of 13 bases. Germline assignment: CDR1 MDHEN and CDR2 SYDVKM. This CDR3 region has 14 residues. Written as DNA, the CDR3 is TGTGCCAGCAGTTTACAACCCGTGGTCGATGGCTACACCTTC. As protein: CASSLQPVVDGYTF.

This clonotype occurred many times. J is TRBJ2-7 and V is TRBV28; D unclear. Trimming cost V 6 bases and J 0 bases, with 6 bases left between them. CDR3 length equals 12 residues. Looked up from germline, CDR1 is MDHEN and CDR2 is SYDVKM. The CDR3 is CASRYSSYEQYF. In nucleotides, the CDR3 is TGTGCCAGCAGGTATAGCTCCTACGAGCAGTACTTC.

This clonotype was counted many times. The rearrangement uses TRBV30 and TRBJ1-1, with D possibly matching TRBD1 (6 bases). The V end was cut by 4 bases, the J end by 0 bases, with 18 bases between. Germline assignment: CDR1 GTSNPN and CDR2 SVGIG (reference sequence). The CDR3 totals 16 residues. The CDR3 reads CAWTPGGARMNTEAFF. The CDR3 DNA is TGTGCCTGGACCCCTGGGGGCGCTCGGATGAACACTGAAGCTTTCTTT.

There are many counts of this clonotype. DNA for the CDR3: TGCAGTGCCCCCGGGTTACAGGGGCGACGAATGAACACTGAAGCTTTCTTT. This gives the protein CSAPGLQGRRMNTEAFF. The V gene is TRBV20-1, the J gene TRBJ1-1; TRBD1 aligns across 7 bases. CDR1 and CDR2 from the germline V gene are DFQATT and SNEGSKA (reference sequence). Trimming at V came to 6 bases and at J to 0 bases, leaving 16 bases not matched to a gene. The CDR3 length is 17 residues.

This clonotype was recorded many times. This chain uses TRBV7-6 with TRBJ2-2; TRBD1 aligns across 8 bases. CDR3 length: 16 amino acids. Unmatched junction bases numbered 11, after V lost 4 bases and J lost 7 bases. Germline CDR1 reads SGHVS; CDR2 reads FNYEAQ. CDR3 bases: TGTGCCAGCAGCTCCAGGGGGCTCTTCCTCGGCGGGGAGCTGTTTTTT. Protein product: CASSSRGLFLGGELFF.

This clonotype came up many times. This chain uses TRBV27 with TRBJ2-5; 13 positions match TRBD2. Germline trimming cut 5 bases from V and 4 bases from J; bases unmatched to any gene: 7. The length of the CDR3 is 16 residues. CDR1 and CDR2 (germline): MNHEY, SMNVEV (reference sequence). The DNA for the CDR3 is TGTGCCAGCAGTGCCGGGACTAGCGGGAATAGAGAGACCCAGTACTTC. Protein product: CASSAGTSGNRETQYF.

The chain links TRBV6-1 to TRBJ2-5, with a weak D call TRBD2 (6 bases). Trimming pared 6 bases from V and 1 base from J, leaving 15 bases between. Germline V lookup: CDR1 MNHNS, CDR2 SASEGT. The CDR3 covers 15 residues. The CDR3 DNA reads as TGTGCCAGCAGGGAGGGAAGACTGTTCCAAGAGACCCAGTACTTC. It yields the protein CASREGRLFQETQYF.

The rearrangement uses TRBV27 and TRBJ1-1; 11 positions agree with TRBD1. Germline V gene sequence: CDR1 MNHEY, CDR2 SMNVEV (reference sequence). This CDR3 contains 14 residues. The J segment lost 3 bases and the V segment lost 5 bases, leaving 2 bases of the junction unmatched. In DNA form, the CDR3 reads TGTGCCAGCAGTAGGACAGGGGGCTACACTGAAGCTTTCTTT. Translated, it gives CASSRTGGYTEAFF.

This clonotype has ten or more counts. The rearrangement uses TRBV28 and TRBJ1-1; TRBD1 agrees at 7 bases. The trim removed 2 bases at V and 1 base at J, leaving 7 bases unmatched. The CDR3 totals 16 residues. Germline V gene sequence: CDR1 MDHEN, CDR2 SYDVKM. CDR3 region: CASSLGTDRRNTEAFF. The CDR3 DNA reads TGTGCCAGCAGTTTAGGGACAGACAGGCGGAACACTGAAGCTTTCTTT.

This clonotype has a count of ten or more. The V and J genes are TRBV11-2 and TRBJ2-5; TRBD1 might be the D (5 bases). This CDR3 contains 15 residues. V dropped 5 bases and J dropped 5 bases, with 18 bases sitting between them. The V gene's germline CDR1 is SGHAT and CDR2 FQNNGV. CDR3 DNA sequence: TGTGCCAGCAGCCGCGGAGTTGTGGGGCAGGAGACCCAGTACTTC. This encodes CASSRGVVGQETQYF.

This clonotype was seen ten or more times. This chain connects TRBV27 to TRBJ2-7; D is possibly TRBD1 or TRBD2 (5 bases each). The CDR3 is made up of 12 amino acids. CDR1 MNHEY and CDR2 SMNVEV come from the germline V gene (reference sequence). V was clipped by 3 bases and J by 6 bases, with 9 bases between them. CDR3 amino acids: CASSLPRGEQYF. The CDR3 DNA follows: TGTGCCAGCAGTTTGCCGAGGGGCGAGCAGTACTTC.

In this sample, this clonotype turned up once. Given a much more abundant clone one base away, this may be a read error. The V gene is TRBV7-9, the J gene TRBJ2-7, with 8 bases that match TRBD2. Germline CDR1 and CDR2: SEHNR and FQNEAQ (reference sequence). The CDR3 is 18 residues long. The CDR3 nucleotides are TGTGCCAGCAACTTAGTTTCCGCAGGGGTCCCCGGGAGGGACGAGCAGTACTTC. It encodes CASNLVSAGVPGRDEQYF.

This clonotype was seen repeatedly, ten times or more. The chain links TRBV5-1 to TRBJ1-2; tentative D call: TRBD1 (5 bases). This CDR3 contains 14 residues. Germline CDR1 is SGHRS and CDR2 is YFSETQ. Between the trimmed V and J ends, which lost 0 bases and 13 bases, there was a span of 19 bases. In DNA form, the CDR3 reads TGCGCCAGCAGCTTGGCCGGACAAGGCGCGTTCCTCACCTTC. Amino acid sequence: CASSLAGQGAFLTF.

V usage is TRBV2 and J usage is TRBJ2-5; the D call may be TRBD1 or TRBD2 (5 bases each). The V gene's germline CDR1 is SNHLY and CDR2 FYNNEI. The CDR3 spans 12 residues. Trimming removed 11 bases at V and 4 bases at J, with 14 bases between. This CDR3 is CAVGTLRETQYF. The CDR3 DNA reads as TGTGCCGTTGGGACGCTGCGAGAGACCCAGTACTTC. The full variable domain, completed using reference TRBV2 and TRBJ2-5, is EPEVTQTPSHQVTQMGQEVILRCVPISNHLYFYWYRQILGQKVEFLVSFYNNEISEKSEIFDDQFSVERPDGSNFTLKIRSTKLEDSAMYFCAVGTLRETQYFGPGTRLLVL.

This chain uses TRBV28 with TRBJ2-5; 11 bases align to TRBD2. The germline V gene encodes CDR1 MDHEN and CDR2 SYDVKM. This CDR3 has 15 residues. V was pared by 3 bases and J by 8 bases, with 8 bases of the junction left unmatched. The CDR3, as DNA: TGTGCCAGCAGTTTGATTAGCGGGGGGGCTGATACCCAGTACTTC. Protein product: CASSLISGGADTQYF.

The rearrangement joins TRBV12-3 or TRBV12-4 to TRBJ2-7; D not resolved. V was pared by 7 bases and J by 2 bases, with 12 bases between. The CDR3 is 13 residues long. The CDR3 nucleotides read TGTGCCAGCACCCACACTGGGGCCTACGAGCAGTACTTC. Its protein product is CASTHTGAYEQYF.

This clonotype was found once. Since no conserved phenylalanine or tryptophan closes the CDR3, a read error is the likely cause. The chain is built from TRBV28 and TRBJ1-5; D perhaps matches TRBD1 (5 bases). Germline V gene lookup returns CDR1 MDHEN and CDR2 SYDVKM. There are 13 residues in the CDR3. The CDR3: CASCLYSGQPQHV. CDR3 DNA: TGTGCCAGCTGTTTATACTCAGGGCAGCCCCAGCATGTT.